This T cell receptor (beta chain) was recorded in a study of cytomegalovirus exposure and HLA in healthy donors. The junction had 3 bases not matched to a gene; V was cut back by 3 bases and J by 3 bases. The germline gives CDR1 SGHNT, CDR2 YYREEE (reference sequence). CDR3 size: 14 residues. The study ran its PCR with 60 Vbeta and 13 Jbeta primers. TCRdb keeps only in-frame clones here, not all; method: immunoSEQ multiplex PCR. This table has some 150,000 clones, 75% to 85% appearing once. This TCR came from a human donor in good health. The sequenced sample was PBMCs. The chain couples TRBV5-4 to TRBJ2-7; 10 bases are a match to TRBD1. The CDR3 DNA reads TGTGCCAGCAGCTCGGGACAGGGGAGCTACGAGCAGTACTTC. Protein: CASSSGQGSYEQYF. Combining the CDR3 with reference TRBV5-4 and TRBJ2-7 gives the whole variable domain ETGVTQSPTHLIKTRGQQVTLRCSSQSGHNTVSWYQQALGQGPQFIFQYYREEENGRGNFPPRFSGLQFPNYSSELNVNALELDDSALYLCASSSGQGSYEQYFGPGTRLTVT.